The 24 T cell receptor beta chains listed next were all sequenced from one sample in a study of CD8 T cells in ankylosing spondylitis. TCRdb used MiXCR to reprocess the 5' RACE reads, holding one entry per CDR3 protein. The profile shows 350,000 to 550,000 distinct CDR3 sequences, roughly 26% of them singletons. These TCRs' antigens remain unknown. Broader study findings: Characteristic of ankylosing spondylitis blood, it appeared, was a TCR beta motif comprising 7 to 9 highly homologous variants.

The sequencing sample was made of blood, either unsorted or a sorted T cell fraction (not recorded which). These receptors were collected from a male donor with ankylosing spondylitis.

V and J are TRBV19 and TRBJ2-1; 8 nucleotides match TRBD1. Unmatched junction bases numbered 7, after V lost 4 bases and J lost 8 bases. Germline V lookup: CDR1 LNHDA, CDR2 SQIVND (reference sequence). The CDR3 is 14 residues long. CDR3: CASSSPDRGYEQFF. The CDR3 DNA sequence: TGTGCCAGTAGTAGTCCCGACAGGGGATATGAGCAGTTCTTC.

This sequence joins TRBV29-1 and TRBJ1-1; tentatively, D is TRBD1 (6 bases). Trimming stripped 7 bases from V and 4 bases from J, with 19 bases between. Looked up from germline, CDR1 is SQVTM and CDR2 is ANQGSEA. There are 14 residues in the CDR3. CDR3 bases: TGCAGCGCCGCGCTGGGGGGGCCCAGCACTGAAGCTTTCTTT. Translation: CSAALGGPSTEAFF.

This clonotype was observed a few times. The chain has TRBV5-1 and TRBJ1-4, with TRBD1 as a possible D gene (6 bases). Trimming pared 9 bases from V and 8 bases from J, leaving 23 bases between. Germline assignment: CDR1 SGHRS and CDR2 YFSETQ. The CDR3 totals 15 residues. The CDR3 coding sequence is TGCGCCACCTCTCCTTCGGGACATAAGACGGAAAAACTGTTTTTT. Translation: CATSPSGHKTEKLFF.

This clonotype was seen only a few times. The chain couples TRBV3-1 to TRBJ2-1, with 9 positions matching TRBD2. In germline, CDR1 is LGHDT, CDR2 YNNKEL (reference sequence). This CDR3 is 15 amino acids long. The V segment lost 7 bases and the J segment 4 bases; nucleotides outside the gene matches: 8. Written as DNA, the CDR3 is TGTGCCAGCACTCGGGGAGCGGGAGGTTACAATGAGCAGTTCTTC. Residues: CASTRGAGGYNEQFF.

This clonotype was counted a few times. The rearrangement links TRBV2 to TRBJ2-7; a possible D gene is TRBD1 (6 bases). Germline V gene sequence: CDR1 SNHLY, CDR2 FYNNEI. V shed 5 bases and J shed 6 bases, with 14 bases lying between them. The CDR3 length is 13 residues. CDR3: CASSKNRESEQYV. As DNA, the CDR3 is TGTGCCAGCAGTAAAAACAGGGAGAGCGAGCAGTACGTC.

The chain recombines TRBV20-1 with TRBJ1-4, with 8 nucleotides matching TRBD1. V lost 8 bases and J lost 7; bases outside the gene matches: 9. The germline V gene encodes CDR1 DFQATT and CDR2 SNEGSKA (reference sequence). CDR3 length: 13 residues. The CDR3 sequence: CSLRDRSREKLFF. DNA for the CDR3: TGCAGTCTCCGGGACAGGTCCCGTGAAAAACTGTTTTTT.

This clonotype has a count of ten or more. The V gene is TRBV7-6, the J gene TRBJ1-1, with D hard to call. The CDR3 extends over 15 amino acids. CDR1 is SGHVS and CDR2 is FNYEAQ in the germline V gene. Trimming left V 1 base short and J 1 base short, with 10 bases between. The CDR3: CASSLGGVRNTEAFF. The CDR3 DNA sequence: TGTGCCAGCAGCTTAGGTGGAGTTAGGAACACTGAAGCTTTCTTT.

J is TRBJ1-2 and V is TRBV2; 8 bases align to TRBD1. Germline CDR1 reads SNHLY; CDR2 reads FYNNEI. The V gene end was trimmed by 7 bases and the J gene end by 3 bases; junction bases not matched to a gene: 16. This CDR3 comprises 17 residues. The CDR3 reads CASTQGASGTSDYGYTF. The CDR3 DNA reads TGTGCCAGCACCCAGGGGGCTTCCGGTACGTCGGACTATGGCTACACCTTC.

The CDR3 reads CASSQGTSGIKQYF. CDR3 nucleotides: TGTGCCAGCAGCCAAGGGACTAGCGGGATAAAGCAGTATTTT. This chain uses TRBV3-1 with TRBJ2-3; 12 bases match TRBD2. Trimming removed 1 base from V and 11 bases from J; junction bases left unmatched: 4. From germline, CDR1 is LGHDT and CDR2 YNNKEL (reference sequence). The CDR3 contains 14 residues.

This clonotype was seen only a few times. The chain recombines TRBV29-1 with TRBJ2-1, with D uncertain. V was trimmed by 1 base and J by 9 bases, leaving 7 bases between them. In germline, CDR1 is SQVTM, CDR2 ANQGSEA. CDR3 length equals 11 residues. CDR3 in amino acids: CSVEGVGEQFF. The DNA of the CDR3 is TGCAGCGTTGAAGGCGTTGGTGAGCAGTTCTTC.

The chain joins TRBV25-1 to TRBJ1-1, with a tentative D call TRBD1 (5 bases). Germline lookup yields CDR1 MGHDK and CDR2 SYGVNS. CDR3 length: 15 amino acids. Trimming removed 6 bases at V and 3 bases at J, with 17 bases between. The CDR3 reads CASRIAGWGDTEAFF. CDR3 sequence (DNA): TGTGCCAGCAGGATCGCCGGGTGGGGGGACACTGAAGCTTTCTTT. The full variable domain, completed using reference TRBV25-1 and TRBJ1-1, is EADIYQTPRYLVIGTGKKITLECSQTMGHDKMYWYQQDPGMELHLIHYSYGVNSTEKGDLSSESTVSRIRTEHFPLTLESARPSHTSQYLCASRIAGWGDTEAFFGQGTRLTVV.

This chain connects TRBV3-1 to TRBJ2-1; maybe TRBD2 (6 bases). Germline CDR1 LGHDT, CDR2 YNNKEL (reference sequence). The germline V and J ends were trimmed by 3 bases and 0 bases, with 15 bases remaining between them. This CDR3 spans 17 amino acids. The CDR3 spells CASSHRRGGSSYNEQFF. The CDR3 DNA reads as TGTGCCAGCAGCCACCGGAGGGGCGGAAGCTCCTACAATGAGCAGTTCTTC.

V usage is TRBV20-1 and J usage is TRBJ2-1; 10 bases are a match to TRBD2. The V gene's germline CDR1 is DFQATT and CDR2 SNEGSKA (reference sequence). CDR3 length: 15 residues. V lost 1 base to trimming and J lost 5 bases; unmatched junction nucleotides: 5. The CDR3 here is CSARALAGDNNEQFF. CDR3 DNA sequence: TGCAGTGCTAGAGCCCTAGCGGGAGATAACAATGAGCAGTTCTTC.

The sample holds one count of this clonotype. J is TRBJ1-4 and V is TRBV4-1; TRBD1 agrees at 10 bases. The CDR3 covers 16 residues. The V gene's germline CDR1 is MGHRA and CDR2 YSYEKL. V shed 4 bases, J shed 8 bases, and the junction held 10 bases outside the gene matches. CDR3 in DNA: TGCGCCAGCAGCCGCTCCACCGGGACAGGGGACGAAAAACTGTTTTTT. Translation: CASSRSTGTGDEKLFF.

This clonotype has only a few counts. The gene calls are TRBV6-1 and TRBJ2-7; no definite D call. The CDR3 spans 11 residues. V dropped 7 bases and J dropped 2 bases, with 6 bases sitting between them. In germline, CDR1 is MNHNS, CDR2 SASEGT. The chain's CDR3 is CASILAYEQYF. The CDR3 DNA is TGTGCCAGCATCCTAGCCTACGAGCAGTACTTC.

There are a few counts of this clonotype. The chain couples TRBV24-1 to TRBJ2-1, with TRBD2 identical over 10 bases. The V segment lost 9 bases and the J segment 0 bases; nucleotides outside the gene matches: 1. Germline V CDR1 and CDR2: KGHDR, SFDVKD. CDR3 length: 14 amino acids. For the CDR3, the DNA is TGTGCCACCGGGACTAGCGACTCCTACAATGAGCAGTTCTTC. Encoded protein: CATGTSDSYNEQFF.

The J gene is TRBJ2-1, the V gene TRBV24-1, with a tentative D call TRBD2 (6 bases). V shed 7 bases and J shed 4 bases, with 16 bases lying between them. The length of the CDR3 is 15 residues. Germline lookup yields CDR1 KGHDR and CDR2 SFDVKD. The CDR3 protein is CATSDGARGYNEQFF. CDR3 nucleotides: TGTGCCACCAGCGATGGCGCCCGGGGGTACAATGAGCAGTTCTTC.

V usage is TRBV20-1 and J usage is TRBJ2-7; the match to TRBD2 covers 9 bases. The CDR3 covers 14 residues. Germline V gene lookup returns CDR1 DFQATT and CDR2 SNEGSKA (reference sequence). After removal of 2 bases from V and 6 bases from J, the junction contained 8 bases not matched to a gene. CDR3: CSARTQRGAVEQYF. The CDR3 nucleotides read TGCAGTGCTAGAACCCAGCGGGGGGCCGTCGAGCAGTACTTC.

The chain employs TRBV20-1 and TRBJ2-1, with D tentatively TRBD2 (5 bases). Between the trimmed V and J ends, which lost 2 bases and 3 bases, there was a span of 14 bases. CDR1 and CDR2 from the germline V gene are DFQATT and SNEGSKA (reference sequence). The CDR3 consists of 15 residues. The CDR3 coding sequence is TGCAGTGCTAGACAAAGACTAAACATCTACAATGAGCAGTTCTTC. Its translation: CSARQRLNIYNEQFF.

The chain employs TRBV5-1 and TRBJ2-1; no definite D call. The CDR3 contains 12 residues. The germline V gene encodes CDR1 SGHRS and CDR2 YFSETQ. Deletions cut 4 bases from V and 4 bases from J, with 6 bases between. This CDR3 reads CASSVTYNEQFF. The CDR3 coding sequence is TGCGCCAGCAGCGTAACTTACAATGAGCAGTTCTTC.

This rearrangement joins TRBV12-3 or TRBV12-4 to TRBJ2-6; 9 bases agree with TRBD1. V was clipped by 6 bases and J by 2 bases; unmatched bases: 8. CDR3 length equals 17 residues. CDR3 protein: CASSKDRGDAGANVLTF. CDR3 DNA: TGTGCCAGCAGCAAAGACAGGGGGGATGCTGGGGCCAACGTCCTGACTTTC.

The V and J genes are TRBV15 and TRBJ2-1; 9 bases are shared with TRBD2. Germline CDR1 LNHNV, CDR2 YYDKDF (reference sequence). The V gene end was trimmed by 1 base and the J gene end by 6 bases; junction bases not matched to a gene: 10. The CDR3 consists of 17 residues. The CDR3 loop reads CATSRGEGLARSNEQFF. CDR3 coding DNA: TGTGCCACCAGCAGAGGGGAGGGACTAGCAAGGAGCAATGAGCAGTTCTTC. Looking up the rest from reference TRBV15 and TRBJ2-1 gives the full variable domain: DAMVIQNPRYQVTQFGKPVTLSCSQTLNHNVMYWYQQKSSQAPKLLFHYYDKDFNNEADTPDNFQSRRPNTSFCFLDIRSPGLGDTAMYLCATSRGEGLARSNEQFFGPGTRLTVL.

This chain uses TRBV30 with TRBJ2-5; TRBD1 matches 8 bases. The length of the CDR3 is 14 residues. The ends lost 0 bases at V and 6 bases at J; junction bases unmatched: 6. The germline gives CDR1 GTSNPN, CDR2 SVGIG (reference sequence). DNA of the CDR3: TGTGCCTGGAGTGTAGCAGGGGGCGGAAAGACCCAGTACTTC. This codes for CAWSVAGGGKTQYF.

This clonotype occurred a few times. CDR3 DNA: TGTGCCAGCAGCTTGTTTCGGAGTGGCACAGATACGCAGTATTTT. Its protein is CASSLFRSGTDTQYF. This chain connects TRBV5-8 to TRBJ2-3; D call uncertain. CDR3 length equals 15 residues. The V gene's germline CDR1 is SGHTS and CDR2 YDEGEE. V lost 1 base and J 1 base, leaving 10 bases between the germline ends. The variable domain in full, with the rest retrieved from reference TRBV5-8 and TRBJ2-3, is EAGVTQSPTHLIKTRGQQATLRCSPISGHTSVYWYQQALGLGLQFLLWYDEGEERNRGNFPPRFSGRQFPNYSSELNVNALELEDSALYLCASSLFRSGTDTQYFGPGTRLTVL.